This T cell receptor (beta chain) was sequenced for a study of cytotoxic CD8 clonotypes in ibrutinib-treated CLL. The CDR3 loop spans 15 amino acids. Trimming stripped 4 bases from V and 3 bases from J, with 13 bases between. Looked up from germline, CDR1 is SGHTA and CDR2 is FQGTGA. TCRdb's copy holds only in-frame clones and misses some; the assay was immunoSEQ multiplex PCR. Altogether 150,000 or so clones are present, more than 80% being singletons, with the ten largest covering about 4.5%. This specimen consisted of PBMCs, obtained after 24 months of ibrutinib treatment. The clonotype originates from a human donor with chronic lymphocytic leukemia. The J gene is TRBJ2-1, the V gene TRBV7-3, with a weak D call TRBD2 (6 bases). The CDR3 DNA sequence: TGTGCCAGCAGCTCATGGGACTTGGGCTACAATGAGCAGTTCTTC. As protein: CASSSWDLGYNEQFF.